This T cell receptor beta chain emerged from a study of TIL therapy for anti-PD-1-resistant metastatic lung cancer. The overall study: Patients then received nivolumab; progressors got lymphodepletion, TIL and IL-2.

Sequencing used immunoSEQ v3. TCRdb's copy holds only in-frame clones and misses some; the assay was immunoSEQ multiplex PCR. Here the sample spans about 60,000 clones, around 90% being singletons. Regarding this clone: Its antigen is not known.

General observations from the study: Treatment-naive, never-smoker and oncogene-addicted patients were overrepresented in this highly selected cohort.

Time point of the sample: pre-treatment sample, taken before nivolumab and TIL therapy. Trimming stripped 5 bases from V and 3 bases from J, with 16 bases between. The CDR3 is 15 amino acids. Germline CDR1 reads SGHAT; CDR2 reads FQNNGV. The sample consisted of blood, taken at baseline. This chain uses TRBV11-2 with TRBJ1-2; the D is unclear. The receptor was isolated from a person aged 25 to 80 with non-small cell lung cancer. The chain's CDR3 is CASSDIFPVDYGYTF. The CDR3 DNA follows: TGTGCCAGCAGCGACATTTTTCCAGTTGACTATGGCTACACCTTC.